Listed here are 30 T cell receptor beta chains from one sample, sequenced in a study of cytotoxic CD8 clonotypes in ibrutinib-treated CLL. The method was immunoSEQ multiplex PCR; TCRdb's version includes in-frame clones alone and lacks a portion of them. This table holds roughly 190,000 clones, approximately 72% found once. The sample was PBMCs, taken after 24 months of ibrutinib treatment. The receptor source for this set is a human donor with chronic lymphocytic leukemia.

The chain has TRBV4-2 and TRBJ2-7, with 10 bases matching TRBD2. The V and J ends lost 3 bases and 2 bases, in that order; junction bases with no gene match: 7. The CDR3 totals 16 residues. Germline assignment: CDR1 LGHNA and CDR2 YNFKEQ. CDR3 sequence (DNA): TGTGCCAGCAGCCAGATAGCGGGAGGCGGCACCTACGAGCAGTACTTC. It translates to CASSQIAGGGTYEQYF.

The rearrangement uses TRBV7-2 and TRBJ2-3; 9 nucleotides align to TRBD2. V was pared by 0 bases and J by 3 bases, with 4 bases of the junction left unmatched. CDR3 length: 16 amino acids. Germline loops: CDR1 SGHTA, CDR2 FQGNSA. CDR3 sequence reads: CASSLARLAGTDTQYF. The CDR3 DNA sequence: TGTGCCAGCAGCTTAGCGCGTCTAGCGGGGACAGATACGCAGTATTTT.

This clone was detected only once. The chain recombines TRBV19 with TRBJ1-5; 7 bases agree with TRBD1. The CDR3 runs 15 residues. Germline values: CDR1 LNHDA, CDR2 SQIVND (reference sequence). With V trimmed by 4 bases and J by 0 bases, 3 bases remained unmatched. This chain's CDR3 is CASSRTGHSNQPQHF. The CDR3 bases are TGTGCCAGTAGTAGGACAGGACATAGCAATCAGCCCCAGCATTTT.

This chain joins TRBV2 and TRBJ2-2; D remains ambiguous. Germline V gives CDR1 SNHLY, CDR2 FYNNEI. The CDR3 covers 13 residues. The germline V and J ends were trimmed by 1 base and 7 bases, with 7 bases remaining between them. The CDR3 DNA follows: TGTGCCAGCAGTGAAGGGAGTTACGGGGAGCTGTTTTTT. It encodes CASSEGSYGELFF.

A remark on this clone: At the DNA level, this CDR3 is encoded by other sequences in the same sample as well. The V call is TRBV5-1, the J call TRBJ1-5, with TRBD1 identical over 7 bases. Germline CDR1 SGHRS, CDR2 YFSETQ. This CDR3 is 13 amino acids long. Trimming removed 4 bases from V and 7 bases from J; junction bases left unmatched: 5. The CDR3 spells CASSEQGNQPQHF. DNA of the CDR3: TGCGCCAGCAGCGAACAGGGGAACCAGCCCCAGCATTTT. The entire variable domain, with the rest obtained from reference TRBV5-1 and TRBJ1-5, is as follows: KAGVTQTPRYLIKTRGQQVTLSCSPISGHRSVSWYQQTPGQGLQFLFEYFSETQRNKGNFPGRFSGRQFSNSRSEMNVSTLELGDSALYLCASSEQGNQPQHFGDGTRLSIL.

The V and J genes are TRBV18 and TRBJ1-4, with D possibly matching TRBD1 (5 bases). Germline-derived CDR1 and CDR2 are KGHSH and LQKENI. This CDR3 is built from 15 residues. V shed 0 bases and J shed 8 bases, with 13 bases lying between them. CDR3 DNA: TGTGCCAGCTCACCACCTGGGACTGCCGTCGAAAAACTGTTTTTT. This sequence encodes CASSPPGTAVEKLFF.

The chain joins TRBV6-5 to TRBJ1-2, with a weak D call TRBD1 (6 bases). Germline V gene lookup returns CDR1 MNHEY and CDR2 SVGAGI. The CDR3 loop spans 13 amino acids. The CDR3 DNA reads as TGTGTCGCCGGGGGGCGTCTTAACTATGGCTACACCTTC. As protein: CVAGGRLNYGYTF.

This chain links TRBV5-1 with TRBJ2-7, with D maybe TRBD2 (6 bases). Trimming shortened V by 0 bases and J by 5 bases, and 12 bases separated the two germline ends. The CDR3 contains 14 residues. Germline CDR1 SGHRS, CDR2 YFSETQ. For the CDR3, the DNA is TGCGCCAGCAGCTTGGTTGGGTTAGCGGACGAGCAGTACTTC. It translates to CASSLVGLADEQYF.

The chain recombines TRBV7-9 with TRBJ2-7; 8 bases map to TRBD1. Germline V lookup: CDR1 SEHNR, CDR2 FQNEAQ (reference sequence). This CDR3 spans 14 amino acids. Germline trimming cut 7 bases from V and 1 base from J; bases unmatched to any gene: 6. CDR3 protein: CASNYRGLSYEQYF. CDR3 sequence (DNA): TGTGCCAGCAACTACAGGGGGTTATCCTACGAGCAGTACTTC.

CDR3 in amino acids: CASSLVGGRRETQYF. CDR3 DNA sequence: TGTGCCAGCAGCTTAGTCGGGGGCCGGAGGGAGACCCAGTACTTC. The genes are TRBV7-2 and TRBJ2-5, with D perhaps TRBD1 or TRBD2 (6 bases each). The germline V gene encodes CDR1 SGHTA and CDR2 FQGNSA. V gave up 1 base and J gave up 5 bases, with 14 bases separating them. The CDR3 contains 15 residues.

The chain uses TRBV27 and TRBJ2-7; TRBD1 aligns across 12 bases. The CDR3 loop spans 14 amino acids. V lost 5 bases to trimming and J lost 7 bases; unmatched junction nucleotides: 6. The germline gives CDR1 MNHEY, CDR2 SMNVEV (reference sequence). DNA for the CDR3: TGTGCCAGCAGTCGGGGACAGGGGGCGAGGGAGCAGTACTTC. Protein sequence: CASSRGQGAREQYF.

The chain links TRBV27 to TRBJ1-2; TRBD1 agrees at 9 bases. CDR3 length equals 13 residues. CDR1 MNHEY and CDR2 SMNVEV come from the germline V gene (reference sequence). The trim removed 3 bases at V and 8 bases at J, leaving 4 bases unmatched. CDR3 bases: TGTGCCAGCAGTTTGTACAGGGGGCTGGGCTACACCTTC. It encodes CASSLYRGLGYTF.

This rearrangement joins TRBV5-1 to TRBJ1-1; D is possibly TRBD1 (5 bases). CDR3 length: 14 residues. V shed 4 bases and J shed 1 base, with 11 bases lying between them. Germline CDR1 SGHRS, CDR2 YFSETQ. CDR3 residues: CASSRGRENTEAFF. CDR3 nucleotide sequence: TGCGCCAGCAGCAGGGGCCGGGAGAACACTGAAGCTTTCTTT.

The V and J genes are TRBV10-3 and TRBJ2-1; TRBD1 aligns across 10 bases. This CDR3 region has 14 residues. The V gene's germline CDR1 is ENHRY and CDR2 SYGVKD. V shed 6 bases and J 8 bases; nucleotides not matched to a gene: 7. CDR3 DNA sequence: TGTGCCATCAGAAAGACAGGGGGCCAAGATGAGCAGTTCTTC. Translated: CAIRKTGGQDEQFF.

The chain employs TRBV9 and TRBJ2-3, with 9 bases lining up with TRBD2. V shed 4 bases and J 1 base; nucleotides not matched to a gene: 10. CDR3 length: 17 amino acids. CDR1 SGDLS and CDR2 YYNGEE come from the germline V gene. In nucleotides, the CDR3 is TGTGCCAGCAGCTTTAGACTAGCGGAGATTGGCACAGATACGCAGTATTTT. Amino acids: CASSFRLAEIGTDTQYF.

This clone was observed a single time. This chain uses TRBV29-1 with TRBJ1-1; weak D call: TRBD1 (5 bases). Germline assignment: CDR1 SQVTM and CDR2 ANQGSEA. This CDR3 contains 13 residues. Trimming took 7 bases from V and 0 from J, leaving 12 bases between them. CDR3 in amino acids: CSERQGMNTEAFF. CDR3 nucleotides: TGCAGCGAGCGGCAGGGAATGAACACTGAAGCTTTCTTT.

The V call is TRBV6-1, the J call TRBJ2-7; D may be TRBD1 (6 bases). Trimming pared 6 bases from V and 2 bases from J, leaving 11 bases between. This CDR3 region has 13 residues. Germline assignment: CDR1 MNHNS and CDR2 SASEGT. The DNA of the CDR3 is TGTGCCAGCAGCGACCGGACAGCCTACGAGCAGTACTTC. Translating gives CASSDRTAYEQYF.

The chain combines TRBV2 with TRBJ2-1; 9 bases agree with TRBD2. Germline CDR1 SNHLY, CDR2 FYNNEI. V was clipped by 3 bases and J by 6 bases; unmatched bases: 6. The CDR3 contains 15 residues. The CDR3 region is CASSERREGPNEQFF. In DNA form, the CDR3 reads TGTGCCAGCAGTGAGCGGCGGGAGGGCCCCAATGAGCAGTTCTTC.

This chain uses TRBV7-2 with TRBJ1-4; D may be TRBD1 (6 bases). The CDR3 totals 12 residues. The germline V gene encodes CDR1 SGHTA and CDR2 FQGNSA. Trimming shortened V by 5 bases and J by 7 bases, and 8 bases separated the two germline ends. The CDR3 DNA is TGTGCCAGCAGCCGGGACACTGAAAAACTGTTTTTT. Residues: CASSRDTEKLFF.

This rearrangement joins TRBV30 to TRBJ2-2; D is undetermined. Per germline, CDR1 GTSNPN and CDR2 SVGIG (reference sequence). CDR3 length: 13 amino acids. Trimming removed 0 bases from V and 7 bases from J, with 9 bases in between. This chain's CDR3 is CAWSVVVGGELFF. DNA for the CDR3: TGTGCCTGGAGTGTTGTGGTAGGCGGGGAGCTGTTTTTT.

V is TRBV7-2 and J is TRBJ2-2, with D tentatively TRBD2 (6 bases). Deletions cut 5 bases from V and 4 bases from J, with 17 bases between. The CDR3 spans 16 residues. Looked up from germline, CDR1 is SGHTA and CDR2 is FQGNSA. The CDR3 spells CASSPETPRGTGELFF. As DNA, the CDR3 is TGTGCCAGCAGCCCAGAGACACCGCGGGGCACCGGGGAGCTGTTTTTT.

V gene TRBV28 combines with J gene TRBJ2-2; unclear D gene. CDR1 and CDR2 from the germline V gene are MDHEN and SYDVKM. The CDR3 spans 15 residues. V lost 6 bases and J 3 bases, leaving 14 bases between the germline ends. DNA for the CDR3: TGTGCCAGCAGACGTACGGGTGCGGACACCGGGGAGCTGTTTTTT. Its protein is CASRRTGADTGELFF.

The chain combines TRBV5-6 with TRBJ1-2; D unresolved. The germline V gene encodes CDR1 SGHDT and CDR2 YYEEEE. V was pared by 0 bases and J by 6 bases, with 15 bases between. The length of the CDR3 is 15 residues. The CDR3 DNA follows: TGTGCCAGCAGCTTGGTGAAGGTCAGAATAGATGGCTACACCTTC. It encodes CASSLVKVRIDGYTF.

The V gene is TRBV4-2, the J gene TRBJ2-7; no clear D. The CDR3 totals 18 residues. Trimming removed 0 bases at V and 2 bases at J, with 20 bases between. Germline lookup yields CDR1 LGHNA and CDR2 YNFKEQ. CDR3 DNA: TGTGCCAGCAGCCAAGAAGAAAGATCCGGGCCCCTACCCTACGAGCAGTACTTC. Translating gives CASSQEERSGPLPYEQYF.

This clone turned up a few times. The chain has TRBV7-9 and TRBJ2-1; no definite D call. The V end was cut by 5 bases, the J end by 6 bases, with 8 bases between. Germline V gene lookup returns CDR1 SEHNR and CDR2 FQNEAQ (reference sequence). The CDR3 is 12 residues long. The CDR3 spells CASSVGLNEQFF. CDR3 DNA sequence: TGTGCCAGCAGCGTAGGCCTCAATGAGCAGTTCTTC.

This chain links TRBV5-1 with TRBJ1-5; tentative D call: TRBD1 (6 bases). This CDR3 has 15 residues. The germline gives CDR1 SGHRS, CDR2 YFSETQ. Trimming shortened V by 0 bases and J by 5 bases, and 12 bases separated the two germline ends. The CDR3 nucleotides are TGCGCCAGCAGCTTGGTTGACAGGCGCCATCAGCCCCAGCATTTT. Amino acids: CASSLVDRRHQPQHF. The full variable domain, rest sourced from reference TRBV5-1 and TRBJ1-5, is KAGVTQTPRYLIKTRGQQVTLSCSPISGHRSVSWYQQTPGQGLQFLFEYFSETQRNKGNFPGRFSGRQFSNSRSEMNVSTLELGDSALYLCASSLVDRRHQPQHFGDGTRLSIL.

J is TRBJ2-2 and V is TRBV6-5; D uncertain. Germline V CDR1 and CDR2: MNHEY, SVGAGI. Trimming removed 0 bases at V and 0 bases at J, with 8 bases between. The CDR3 extends over 16 amino acids. The CDR3: CASSYSDRSNTGELFF. DNA for the CDR3: TGTGCCAGCAGTTACTCGGACCGATCGAACACCGGGGAGCTGTTTTTT.

The J gene is TRBJ2-7, the V gene TRBV15; unclear D gene. The CDR3 is 15 residues long. With 3 bases removed from V and 5 bases from J, the gap between germline ends came to 17 bases. Germline CDR1 and CDR2: LNHNV and YYDKDF (reference sequence). The CDR3 is CATSRARRAQDEQYF. Written as DNA, the CDR3 is TGTGCCACCAGCAGGGCGAGGCGCGCCCAGGACGAGCAGTACTTC.

The J gene is TRBJ2-3, the V gene TRBV28; 7 bases match TRBD2. Germline V gene data show CDR1 as MDHEN and CDR2 as SYDVKM. The length of the CDR3 is 16 residues. The ends lost 7 bases at V and 5 bases at J; junction bases unmatched: 15. CDR3 coding DNA: TGTGCCAGCATGATAGCGGGCTTCAGAAAGGGAGATACGCAGTATTTT. Translated: CASMIAGFRKGDTQYF.

The rearrangement uses TRBV4-3 and TRBJ2-2; D might be TRBD2 (5 bases). Germline V gene sequence: CDR1 LGHNA, CDR2 YSLEER. This CDR3 comprises 16 residues. V dropped 0 bases and J dropped 4 bases, with 12 bases sitting between them. Written as DNA, the CDR3 is TGCGCCAGCAGCCAAGATTCTGGCGAGGGCACCGGGGAGCTGTTTTTT. It is translated as CASSQDSGEGTGELFF.